Below, one TCR beta chain is given with its context. Its cognate antigen is unknown. TCRdb's copy holds only in-frame clones and misses some; the assay was immunoSEQ multiplex PCR. This sample has over 80,000 clones, with about 80% found just once. The sample belongs to a study of OX40 agonist ivuxolimab in advanced cancers. Germline lookup yields CDR1 MGHRA and CDR2 YSYEKL. V dropped 5 bases and J dropped 4 bases, with 14 bases sitting between them. The CDR3 runs to 14 residues. Findings of the study overall: Some of the lowest clonal expansion was seen in partial responders at 0.1-3.0 mg/kg.

Here the sequenced sample was CD4+ or CD8+ T cells sorted from blood, taken in a trial of the OX40 agonist ivuxolimab. V gene TRBV4-1 combines with J gene TRBJ1-1, with D tentatively TRBD1 (5 bases). The TCR was taken from an adult with an advanced solid tumor such as melanoma, head and neck, liver or kidney cancer. CDR3 residues: CASSLTGGSTEAFF. Here the CDR3 DNA reads TGCGCCAGCAGCTTGACGGGGGGAAGCACTGAAGCTTTCTTT.